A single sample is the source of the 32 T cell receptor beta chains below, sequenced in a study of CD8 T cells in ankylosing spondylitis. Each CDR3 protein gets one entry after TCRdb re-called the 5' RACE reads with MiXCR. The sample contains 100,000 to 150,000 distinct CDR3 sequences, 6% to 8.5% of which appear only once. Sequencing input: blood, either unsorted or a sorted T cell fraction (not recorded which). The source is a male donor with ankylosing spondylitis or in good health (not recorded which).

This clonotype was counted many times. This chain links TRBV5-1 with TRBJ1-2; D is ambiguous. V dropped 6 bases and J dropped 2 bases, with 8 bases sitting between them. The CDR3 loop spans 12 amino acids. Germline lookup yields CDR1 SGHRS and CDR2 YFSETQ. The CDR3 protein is CASTDTNYGYTF. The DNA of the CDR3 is TGCGCCAGCACTGACACCAACTATGGCTACACCTTC.

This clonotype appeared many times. The CDR3 DNA is TGCAGTGCTAGAATGCCACTCTCTGGAAACACCATATATTTT. Encoded protein: CSARMPLSGNTIYF. The chain recombines TRBV20-1 with TRBJ1-3; D not certain. This CDR3 spans 14 amino acids. From germline, CDR1 is DFQATT and CDR2 SNEGSKA (reference sequence). Trimming shortened V by 2 bases and J by 0 bases, and 8 bases separated the two germline ends.

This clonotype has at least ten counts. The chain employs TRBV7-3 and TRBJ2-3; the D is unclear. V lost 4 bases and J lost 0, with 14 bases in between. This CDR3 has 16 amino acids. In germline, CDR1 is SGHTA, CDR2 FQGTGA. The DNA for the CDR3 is TGTGCCAGCAGCTCCAGCCTCGACCCTAGCACAGATACGCAGTATTTT. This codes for CASSSSLDPSTDTQYF.

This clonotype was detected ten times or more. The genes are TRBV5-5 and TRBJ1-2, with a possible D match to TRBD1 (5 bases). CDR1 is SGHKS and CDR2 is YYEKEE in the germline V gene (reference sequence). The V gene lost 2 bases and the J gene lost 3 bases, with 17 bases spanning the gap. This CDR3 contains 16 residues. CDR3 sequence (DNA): TGTGCCAGCAGCTTCTCGGTGCAGGGCGTATACTATGGCTACACCTTC. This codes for CASSFSVQGVYYGYTF.

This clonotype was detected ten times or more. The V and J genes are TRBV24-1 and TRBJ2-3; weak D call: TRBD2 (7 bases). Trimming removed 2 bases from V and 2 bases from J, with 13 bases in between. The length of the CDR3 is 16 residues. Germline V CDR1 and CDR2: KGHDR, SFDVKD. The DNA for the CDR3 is TGTGCCACCAGTGATTCCCCGGGGGGCATCACAGATACGCAGTATTTT. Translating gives CATSDSPGGITDTQYF.

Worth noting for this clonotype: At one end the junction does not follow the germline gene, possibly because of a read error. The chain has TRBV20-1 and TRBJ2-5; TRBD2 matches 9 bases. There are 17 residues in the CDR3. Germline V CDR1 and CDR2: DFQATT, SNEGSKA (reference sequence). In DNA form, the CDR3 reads TGCTGTGCTAAGGTGAACGAACTAGCGGGCGACCAAGAGACCCAGTACTTC. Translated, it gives CCAKVNELAGDQETQYF.

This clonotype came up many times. CDR3 loop: CASSLGTGIIAGANVLTF. The CDR3 nucleotides are TGTGCCAGCAGCTTGGGGACAGGGATTATTGCTGGGGCCAACGTCCTGACTTTC. This chain links TRBV5-5 with TRBJ2-6, with 8 bases aligning to TRBD1. V dropped 0 bases and J dropped 2; count of bases not matched to a gene: 7. CDR1 is SGHKS, CDR2 YYEKEE, per germline (reference sequence). This CDR3 is built from 18 residues.

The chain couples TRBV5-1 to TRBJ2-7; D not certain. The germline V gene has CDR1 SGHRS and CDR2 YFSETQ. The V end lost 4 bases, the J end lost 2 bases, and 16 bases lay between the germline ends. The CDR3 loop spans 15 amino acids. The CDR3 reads CASSPGPSLTYEQYF. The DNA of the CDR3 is TGCGCCAGCAGCCCCGGTCCGTCTCTTACCTACGAGCAGTACTTC. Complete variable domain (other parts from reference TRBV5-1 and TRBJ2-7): KAGVTQTPRYLIKTRGQQVTLSCSPISGHRSVSWYQQTPGQGLQFLFEYFSETQRNKGNFPGRFSGRQFSNSRSEMNVSTLELGDSALYLCASSPGPSLTYEQYFGPGTRLTVT.

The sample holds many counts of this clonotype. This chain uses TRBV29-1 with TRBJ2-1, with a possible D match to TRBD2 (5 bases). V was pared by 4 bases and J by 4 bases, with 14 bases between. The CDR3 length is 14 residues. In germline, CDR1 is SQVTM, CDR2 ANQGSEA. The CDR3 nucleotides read TGCAGCGTTGTGACTTCCGGAGGATACAATGAGCAGTTCTTC. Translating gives CSVVTSGGYNEQFF.

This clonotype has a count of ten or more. The CDR3 bases are TGTGCCAGCAGCTCCACAGAGAACACTGAAGCTTTCTTT. This gives the protein CASSSTENTEAFF. This chain connects TRBV7-9 to TRBJ1-1, with no clear D. V was clipped by 4 bases and J by 1 base, with 7 bases between them. The CDR3 consists of 13 residues. Germline assignment: CDR1 SEHNR and CDR2 FQNEAQ (reference sequence). Complete variable domain (other parts from reference TRBV7-9 and TRBJ1-1): DTGVSQNPRHKITKRGQNVTFRCDPISEHNRLYWYRQTLGQGPEFLTYFQNEAQLEKSRLLSDRFSAERPKGSFSTLEIQRTEQGDSAMYLCASSSTENTEAFFGQGTRLTVV.

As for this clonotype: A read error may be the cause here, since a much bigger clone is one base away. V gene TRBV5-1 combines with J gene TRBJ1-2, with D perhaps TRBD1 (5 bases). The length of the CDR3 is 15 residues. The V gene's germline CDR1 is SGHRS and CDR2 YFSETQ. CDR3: CASSLALASGGGYSF. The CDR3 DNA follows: TGCGCCAGCAGCTTGGCCTTGGCGTCCGGGGGTGGCTACTCCTTC.

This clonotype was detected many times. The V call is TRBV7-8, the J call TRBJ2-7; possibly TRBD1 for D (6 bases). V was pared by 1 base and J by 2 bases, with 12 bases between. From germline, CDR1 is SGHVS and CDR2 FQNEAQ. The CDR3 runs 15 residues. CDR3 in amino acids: CASSLGTGTTYEQYF. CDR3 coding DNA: TGTGCCAGCAGCTTAGGGACCGGGACAACCTACGAGCAGTACTTC.

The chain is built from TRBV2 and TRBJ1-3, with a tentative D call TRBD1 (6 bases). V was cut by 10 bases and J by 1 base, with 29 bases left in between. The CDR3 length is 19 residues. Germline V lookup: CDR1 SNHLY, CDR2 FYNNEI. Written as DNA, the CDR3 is TGTGCCATCTGCCACGAAGCCCTTCGCGCGGGGGCGTCTGGAAACACCATATATTTT. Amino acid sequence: CAICHEALRAGASGNTIYF.

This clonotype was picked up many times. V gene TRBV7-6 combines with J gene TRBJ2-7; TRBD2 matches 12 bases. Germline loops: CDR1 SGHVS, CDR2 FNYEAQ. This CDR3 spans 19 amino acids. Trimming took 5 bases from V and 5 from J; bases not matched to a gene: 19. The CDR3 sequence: CASSPRLAGAASGSNEQYF. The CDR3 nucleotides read TGTGCCAGCAGCCCCCGACTAGCGGGAGCCGCAAGCGGATCTAACGAGCAGTACTTC.

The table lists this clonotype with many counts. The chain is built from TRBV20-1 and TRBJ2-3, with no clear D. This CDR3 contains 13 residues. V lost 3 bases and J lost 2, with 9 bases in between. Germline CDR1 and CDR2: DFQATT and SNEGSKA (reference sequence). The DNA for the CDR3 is TGCAGTGCTAGTGCGGTTTCCACAGATACGCAGTATTTT. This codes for CSASAVSTDTQYF.

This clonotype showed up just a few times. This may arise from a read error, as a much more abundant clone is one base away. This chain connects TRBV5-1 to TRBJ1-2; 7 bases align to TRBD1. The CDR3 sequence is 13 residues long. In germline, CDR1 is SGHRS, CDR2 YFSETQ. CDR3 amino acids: CASSVETGEGYSF. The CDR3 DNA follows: TGCGCCAGCAGCGTTGAAACAGGGGAAGGCTACTCCTTC.

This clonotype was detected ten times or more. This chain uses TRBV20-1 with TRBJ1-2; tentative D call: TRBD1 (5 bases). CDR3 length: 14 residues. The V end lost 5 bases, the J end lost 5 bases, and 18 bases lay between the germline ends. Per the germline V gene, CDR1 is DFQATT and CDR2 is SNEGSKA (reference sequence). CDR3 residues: CSARYSSKGYGYTF. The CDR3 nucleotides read TGCAGTGCTCGCTACAGCAGTAAGGGGTATGGCTACACCTTC.

In DNA form, the CDR3 reads TGTGCCAGCAGCCACATCTCAGGGGAAAGTACTGGGGCCAACGTCCTGACTTTC. Translated: CASSHISGESTGANVLTF. The chain links TRBV7-3 to TRBJ2-6; a possible D gene is TRBD1 (6 bases). Germline CDR1 is SGHTA and CDR2 is FQGTGA. The length of the CDR3 is 18 residues. With 5 bases removed from V and 2 bases from J, the gap between germline ends came to 19 bases.

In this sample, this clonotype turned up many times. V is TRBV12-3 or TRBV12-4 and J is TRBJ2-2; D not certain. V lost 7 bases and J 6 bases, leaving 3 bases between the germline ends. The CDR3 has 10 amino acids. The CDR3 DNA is TGTGCCAGCAAATCCGGGGAGCTGTTTTTT. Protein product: CASKSGELFF.

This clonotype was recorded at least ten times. CDR3 sequence: CATSRDRTYEQYF. CDR3 nucleotide sequence: TGTGCCACCAGCCGGGACAGAACTTACGAGCAGTACTTC. This chain links TRBV10-3 with TRBJ2-7; 7 bases align to TRBD1. V trimming: 10 bases; J trimming: 4 bases; junction bases outside the gene matches: 10. The CDR3 is 13 amino acids. Germline CDR1 and CDR2: ENHRY and SYGVKD.

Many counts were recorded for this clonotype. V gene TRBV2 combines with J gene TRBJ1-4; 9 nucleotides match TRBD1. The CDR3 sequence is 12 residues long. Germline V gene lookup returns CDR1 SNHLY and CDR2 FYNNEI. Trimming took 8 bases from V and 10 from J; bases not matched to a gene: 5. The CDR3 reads CASWDRVGKLFF. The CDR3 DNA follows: TGTGCCAGCTGGGACAGGGTGGGAAAACTGTTTTTT.

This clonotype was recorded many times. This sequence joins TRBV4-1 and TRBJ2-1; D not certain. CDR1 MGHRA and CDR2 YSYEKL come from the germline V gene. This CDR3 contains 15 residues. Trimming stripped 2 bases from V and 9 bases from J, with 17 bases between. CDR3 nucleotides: TGCGCCAGCAGCCAACTAACTGGGCCCTCAGCTGAGCAGTTCTTC. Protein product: CASSQLTGPSAEQFF.

CDR3 bases: TGTGCCTGCACCACCCGGGACAGGTCCACAGATACGCAGTATTTT. Encoded protein: CACTTRDRSTDTQYF. The chain is built from TRBV3-1 and TRBJ2-3; TRBD1 aligns across 8 bases. Unmatched junction bases numbered 12, after V lost 11 bases and J lost 2 bases. The CDR3 runs to 15 residues. CDR1 and CDR2 (germline): LGHDT, YNNKEL (reference sequence).

The CDR3 bases are TGTGCCAGCAGCCGGACAGGTCGACGGGATACGCAGTATTTT. Translating it yields CASSRTGRRDTQYF. The chain couples TRBV7-9 to TRBJ2-3; 7 positions agree with TRBD1. The CDR3 covers 14 residues. Germline V gene lookup returns CDR1 SEHNR and CDR2 FQNEAQ (reference sequence). The V gene end was trimmed by 5 bases and the J gene end by 6 bases; junction bases not matched to a gene: 8.

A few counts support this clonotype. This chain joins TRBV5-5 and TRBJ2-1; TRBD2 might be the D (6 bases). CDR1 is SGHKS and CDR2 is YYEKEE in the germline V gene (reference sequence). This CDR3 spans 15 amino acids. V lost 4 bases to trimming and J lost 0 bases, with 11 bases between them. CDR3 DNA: TGTGCCAGCAGCCGACCGGGGGACTCCTACAATGAGCAGTTCTTC. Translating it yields CASSRPGDSYNEQFF.

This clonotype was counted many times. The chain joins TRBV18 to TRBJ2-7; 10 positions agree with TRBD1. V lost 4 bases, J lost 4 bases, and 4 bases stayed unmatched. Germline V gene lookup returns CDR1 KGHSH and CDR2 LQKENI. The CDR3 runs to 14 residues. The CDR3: CASSRMGQGYEQYF. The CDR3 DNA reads TGTGCCAGCTCACGGATGGGACAGGGGTACGAGCAGTACTTC.

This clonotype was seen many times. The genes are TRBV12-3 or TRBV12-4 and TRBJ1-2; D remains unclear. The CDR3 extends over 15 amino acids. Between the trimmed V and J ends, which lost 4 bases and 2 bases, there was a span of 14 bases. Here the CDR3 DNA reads TGTGCCAGCAGTTCCTTGGGATCCGGGAACTATGGCTACACCTTC. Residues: CASSSLGSGNYGYTF.

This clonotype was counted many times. CDR3 bases: TGCGCCAGCAGCTGGAGGACTAGCGCCTACGAGCAGTACTTC. It codes for CASSWRTSAYEQYF. The chain joins TRBV5-1 to TRBJ2-7; TRBD2 agrees at 9 bases. V lost 3 bases and J lost 2; bases outside the gene matches: 3. The CDR3 spans 14 residues. Per the germline V gene, CDR1 is SGHRS and CDR2 is YFSETQ.

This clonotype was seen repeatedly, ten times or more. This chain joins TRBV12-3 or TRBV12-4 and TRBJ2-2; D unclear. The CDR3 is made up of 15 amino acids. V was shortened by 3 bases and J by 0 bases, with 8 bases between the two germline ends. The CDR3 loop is CASSLNQPNTGELFF. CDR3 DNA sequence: TGTGCCAGCAGTTTGAATCAACCGAACACCGGGGAGCTGTTTTTT.

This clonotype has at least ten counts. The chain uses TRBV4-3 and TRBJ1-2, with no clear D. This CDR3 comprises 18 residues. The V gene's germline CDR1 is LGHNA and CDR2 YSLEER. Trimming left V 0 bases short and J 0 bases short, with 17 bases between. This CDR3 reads CASSQDRTQAYSNYGYTF. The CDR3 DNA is TGCGCCAGCAGCCAAGATCGAACCCAGGCCTATTCTAACTATGGCTACACCTTC.

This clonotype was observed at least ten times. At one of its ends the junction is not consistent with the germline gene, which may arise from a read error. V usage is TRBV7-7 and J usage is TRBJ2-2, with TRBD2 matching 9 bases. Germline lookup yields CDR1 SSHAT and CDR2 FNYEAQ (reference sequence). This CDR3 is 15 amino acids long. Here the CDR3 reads CASSLLAGTTGELFF. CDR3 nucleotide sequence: TGTGCTAGCAGCCTCCTAGCGGGAACGACCGGGGAGCTGTTTTTT.

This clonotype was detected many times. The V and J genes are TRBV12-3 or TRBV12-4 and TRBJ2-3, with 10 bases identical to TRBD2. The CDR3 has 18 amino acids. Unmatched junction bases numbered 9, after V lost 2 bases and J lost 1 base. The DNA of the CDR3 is TGTGCCAGCAGTTTACAAGCGGGAGGGCCAGTTCGCACAGATACGCAGTATTTT. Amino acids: CASSLQAGGPVRTDTQYF.